Below are 15 T cell receptor beta chains sequenced from a single sample in a study of TIL therapy for anti-PD-1-resistant metastatic lung cancer. This was the immunoSEQ v3 assay. Profiling relied on immunoSEQ multiplex PCR, and the TCRdb table lists in-frame clones only, not all of them. Seen here are roughly 54,000 clones, about nine tenths observed once, and the top ten hold just over 2.5%. Described time point: pre-treatment sample, taken before nivolumab and TIL therapy. Sample: blood, taken at baseline. These receptors all come from a person aged 25 to 80 with non-small cell lung cancer.

This clone was detected once. The chain combines TRBV9 with TRBJ1-1, with D uncertain. V dropped 2 bases and J dropped 0 bases, with 11 bases sitting between them. Germline values: CDR1 SGDLS, CDR2 YYNGEE. The CDR3 is 15 amino acids. The CDR3 reads CASSVSTAVNTEAFF. The CDR3 region has the DNA TGTGCCAGCAGCGTGTCAACGGCCGTGAACACTGAAGCTTTCTTT.

V is TRBV4-2 and J is TRBJ2-7; D is uncertain. Germline CDR1 reads LGHNA; CDR2 reads YNFKEQ. The CDR3 is 13 residues long. V was trimmed by 1 base and J by 2 bases, leaving 6 bases between them. DNA for the CDR3: TGTGCCAGCAGCCAAGGACCGACCTACGAGCAGTACTTC. Its protein product is CASSQGPTYEQYF.

This chain uses TRBV6-2 or TRBV6-3 with TRBJ2-3; 10 bases are shared with TRBD2. The V gene's germline CDR1 is MNHEY and CDR2 SVGEGT. This CDR3 spans 17 amino acids. V lost 6 bases and J lost 1; bases outside the gene matches: 10. The CDR3 bases are TGTGCCAGCAGCAGAAGCGGGAGGGCCGTTGGCACAGATACGCAGTATTTT. It specifies CASSRSGRAVGTDTQYF.

The chain combines TRBV14 with TRBJ2-5, with D possibly TRBD2 on 5 matching bases. The CDR3 loop spans 15 amino acids. Germline V gene sequence: CDR1 SGHDN, CDR2 FVKESK. The germline V and J ends were trimmed by 4 bases and 5 bases, with 17 bases remaining between them. CDR3: CASSPGSGSRETQYF. CDR3 nucleotides: TGTGCCAGCAGCCCGGGATCGGGTTCCAGGGAGACCCAGTACTTC.

CDR3 loop: CASSIGTGENYEQYF. The CDR3 DNA is TGTGCCAGTAGTATCGGGACAGGGGAAAACTACGAGCAGTACTTC. The rearrangement joins TRBV19 to TRBJ2-7; 10 nucleotides match TRBD1. Germline V gene sequence: CDR1 LNHDA, CDR2 SQIVND (reference sequence). Trimming removed 3 bases from V and 3 bases from J; junction bases left unmatched: 5. The CDR3 spans 15 residues. Full variable domain (outside the CDR3, taken from reference TRBV19 and TRBJ2-7): DGGITQSPKYLFRKEGQNVTLSCEQNLNHDAMYWYRQDPGQGLRLIYYSQIVNDFQKGDIAEGYSVSREKKESFPLTVTSAQKNPTAFYLCASSIGTGENYEQYFGPGTRLTVT.

V usage is TRBV19 and J usage is TRBJ1-3; D is possibly TRBD1 (5 bases). Trimming cost V 8 bases and J 0 bases, with 11 bases left between them. Germline V gene data show CDR1 as LNHDA and CDR2 as SQIVND (reference sequence). This CDR3 has 14 amino acids. CDR3 nucleotides: TGTGCCAGTGCCACAGGACGCTCTGGAAACACCATATATTTT. It specifies CASATGRSGNTIYF.

The gene calls are TRBV28 and TRBJ2-2; D possibly matches TRBD1 or TRBD2 (5 bases each). V was pared by 4 bases and J by 5 bases, with 20 bases between. CDR1 is MDHEN and CDR2 is SYDVKM in the germline V gene. The CDR3 consists of 17 residues. CDR3 sequence: CASSSTGTERGTGELFF. In DNA form, the CDR3 reads TGTGCCAGCAGTTCAACTGGGACCGAAAGAGGGACCGGGGAGCTGTTTTTT. Full variable domain (missing parts from reference TRBV28 and TRBJ2-2): DVKVTQSSRYLVKRTGEKVFLECVQDMDHENMFWYRQDPGLGLRLIYFSYDVKMKEKGDIPEGYSVSREKKERFSLILESASTNQTSMYLCASSSTGTERGTGELFFGEGSRLTVL.

The rearrangement links TRBV5-6 to TRBJ2-3; 11 nucleotides line up with TRBD2. The J segment lost 5 bases and the V segment lost 5 bases, leaving 13 bases of the junction unmatched. Germline-derived CDR1 and CDR2 are SGHDT and YYEEEE. The CDR3 sequence is 17 residues long. The CDR3 nucleotides read TGTGCCAGCAGACGCCAAGGACTAGCGGGTCCAGGAGATACGCAGTATTTT. Its translation: CASRRQGLAGPGDTQYF.

The chain's CDR3 is CASSLTANYGYTF. In nucleotides, the CDR3 is TGTGCCAGCAGTTTAACAGCAAACTATGGCTACACCTTC. The chain has TRBV27 and TRBJ1-2; D ambiguous. V lost 2 bases and J lost 2, with 6 bases in between. The CDR3 extends over 13 amino acids. The V gene's germline CDR1 is MNHEY and CDR2 SMNVEV (reference sequence).

The rearrangement uses TRBV9 and TRBJ2-2; 8 bases fit TRBD2. This CDR3 spans 18 amino acids. V dropped 3 bases and J dropped 7; count of bases not matched to a gene: 17. Germline loops: CDR1 SGDLS, CDR2 YYNGEE. The CDR3 sequence is CASSGTHSAGAMGGELFF. Written as DNA, the CDR3 is TGTGCCAGCAGCGGGACGCATTCAGCGGGGGCCATGGGCGGGGAGCTGTTTTTT.

The chain combines TRBV30 with TRBJ1-2; the D is unclear. Germline CDR1 is GTSNPN and CDR2 is SVGIG (reference sequence). The CDR3 sequence is 13 residues long. The V end lost 4 bases, the J end lost 1 base, and 10 bases lay between the germline ends. The CDR3 region has the DNA TGTGCCTGGACCTTTGTCAGTAACTATGGCTACACCTTC. This codes for CAWTFVSNYGYTF.

The chain has TRBV27 and TRBJ2-7, with TRBD2 matching over 7 bases. The CDR3 has 12 residues. The trim removed 7 bases at V and 7 bases at J, leaving 7 bases unmatched. Germline CDR1 MNHEY, CDR2 SMNVEV (reference sequence). This CDR3 reads CASTSGREEQYF. CDR3 bases: TGTGCCAGCACTAGCGGCCGGGAGGAGCAGTACTTC.

V and J are TRBV15 and TRBJ2-7; no reliable D call. CDR1 is LNHNV, CDR2 YYDKDF, per germline (reference sequence). V shed 1 base and J shed 0 bases, with 13 bases lying between them. This CDR3 is 16 amino acids long. The CDR3: CATSRGMPSSSYEQYF. CDR3 bases: TGTGCCACCAGCAGAGGGATGCCCTCTAGCTCCTACGAGCAGTACTTC.

The count of this clone is one. The chain joins TRBV6-5 to TRBJ1-5; TRBD1 matches at 8 bases. Germline V CDR1 and CDR2: MNHEY, SVGAGI. The CDR3 runs 16 residues. V gave up 0 bases and J gave up 7 bases; unmatched junction bases: 8. CDR3 sequence (DNA): TGTGCCAGCAGTTACTCTTCCGCAGGGGGCAGACAGCCCCAGCATTTT. Protein product: CASSYSSAGGRQPQHF.

This rearrangement joins TRBV2 to TRBJ2-3; the D gene could be TRBD1 or TRBD2 (5 bases each). CDR3 length: 16 amino acids. From germline, CDR1 is SNHLY and CDR2 FYNNEI. Between the trimmed V and J ends, which lost 3 bases and 0 bases, there was a span of 13 bases. The CDR3 DNA follows: TGTGCCAGCAGTGACCAAGGGACGGGGAGCACAGATACGCAGTATTTT. Translating gives CASSDQGTGSTDTQYF.